The 5 T cell receptor beta chains reported below all come from one sample, sequenced in a study of vaccination effects on CD4 cells after COVID-19. With the ViraFEST assay, the study expanded antigen-specific CD4+ T cells using viral peptide pools, then sequenced them. Scientists isolated CD4+ T cells after an approximately 10-day culture period ended. Having tested negative for nucleocapsid antibodies, the vaccine recipients showed no prior SARS-CoV-2 infection. Antigen specificity for these receptors is unknown. Assay: immunoSEQ multiplex PCR; the TCRdb copy retains only in-frame clones and omits some. The sample contains 70,000 or so clones, around 81% of which appear only once. This sample comprised CD4+ T cells from PBMCs cultured with SARS-CoV-2 spike peptides, obtained before COVID-19 vaccination. These receptors came from a human donor who received a COVID-19 vaccine.

The chain has TRBV27 and TRBJ1-5; D gene uncertain. Germline V gene data show CDR1 as MNHEY and CDR2 as SMNVEV (reference sequence). This CDR3 spans 14 amino acids. V was clipped by 6 bases and J by 1 base, with 10 bases between them. CDR3 amino acids: CASRGHRSNQPQHF. The DNA of the CDR3 is TGTGCCAGCAGGGGCCATAGGAGCAATCAGCCCCAGCATTTT.

This sequence joins TRBV5-1 and TRBJ2-2; no reliable D call. V was pared by 0 bases and J by 4 bases, with 7 bases between. This CDR3 is built from 14 residues. Germline CDR1 SGHRS, CDR2 YFSETQ. CDR3 sequence (DNA): TGCGCCAGCAGCTTGGTGGCAGTCACCGGGGAGCTGTTTTTT. Its protein is CASSLVAVTGELFF.

V gene TRBV7-2 combines with J gene TRBJ2-2, with 7 bases that match TRBD1. Unmatched junction bases numbered 4, after V lost 5 bases and J lost 1 base. The germline V gene has CDR1 SGHTA and CDR2 FQGNSA. The CDR3 contains 15 residues. The CDR3 sequence: CASSHRTGNTGELFF. As DNA, the CDR3 is TGTGCCAGCAGCCATAGGACAGGGAACACCGGGGAGCTGTTTTTT.

The chain carries TRBV29-1 and TRBJ2-5; D gene uncertain. The CDR3 runs 12 residues. Deletions cut 4 bases from V and 2 bases from J, with 8 bases between. Germline V gene data show CDR1 as SQVTM and CDR2 as ANQGSEA. The CDR3 nucleotides read TGCAGCGTTGTGGGATTACAAGAGACCCAGTACTTC. Protein: CSVVGLQETQYF.

In its sample, this clone was seen a few times. The rearrangement joins TRBV27 to TRBJ1-5; TRBD1 agrees at 11 bases. The germline gives CDR1 MNHEY, CDR2 SMNVEV (reference sequence). V trimming: 5 bases; J trimming: 1 base; junction bases outside the gene matches: 4. CDR3 length equals 16 residues. The CDR3 nucleotides read TGTGCCAGCAGTAGGACAGGGGGCTACAGCAATCAGCCCCAGCATTTT. The encoded protein is CASSRTGGYSNQPQHF.